This is a list of T cell receptor beta chains from one sample in a study of cytomegalovirus exposure and HLA in healthy donors. The protocol was immunoSEQ multiplex PCR, while the TCRdb copy is restricted to in-frame clones and leaves out a portion. Here the sample spans around 200,000 clones, 75% to 85% being singletons. Material for sequencing was PBMCs. Receptors were obtained from a woman aged 60-70 years in good health and CMV-seropositive. Each CDR3 is given with its conserved first and last residue. A D gene is named only where the DNA matches it firmly. A clone size is listed for some rows: how often the clone was seen (once, few, many), or a class if it is expanded.

v_call,d_call,clone_size,cdr3_length,j_call,cdr3_aa,cdr3_nt
TRBV7-2,TRBD1,.,14,TRBJ2-1,CASSLFGTDNEQFF,TGTGCCAGCAGCTTATTCGGGACAGACAATGAGCAGTTCTTC
TRBV9,TRBD1,.,15,TRBJ1-2,CASSPTGQGNYGYTF,TGTGCCAGCAGCCCGACGGGACAGGGAAACTATGGCTACACCTTC
TRBV7-9,TRBD2,once,16,TRBJ2-1,CASSLGLGLARNEQFF,TGTGCCAGCAGCTTAGGCCTTGGACTAGCCCGCAATGAGCAGTTCTTC
TRBV7-3,TRBD1,.,17,TRBJ1-6,CASSARHSRGDNSPLHF,TGTGCCAGCAGCGCCAGGCATTCCAGGGGGGATAATTCACCCCTCCACTTT
TRBV7-6,.,.,11,TRBJ2-1,CASSTTNEQFF,TGTGCCAGCAGTACTACAAATGAGCAGTTCTTC
TRBV7-8,TRBD2,.,11,TRBJ2-1,CASSFGRTQFF,TGTGCCAGCAGCTTCGGGAGGACGCAGTTCTTC
TRBV27,.,once,13,TRBJ2-2,CASSRTGTGELFF,TGTGCCAGCAGCAGAACAGGGACCGGGGAGCTGTTTTTT
TRBV6-4,TRBD1,.,14,TRBJ2-2,CASRPGGLTGELFF,TGTGCCAGCAGGCCAGGGGGCTTGACCGGGGAGCTGTTTTTT
TRBV2,.,once,13,TRBJ1-5,CASSDYSNQPQHF,TGTGCCAGCAGTGACTATAGCAATCAGCCCCAGCATTTT
TRBV29-1,.,.,12,TRBJ2-5,CSVETAQETQYF,TGCAGCGTTGAAACAGCTCAAGAGACCCAGTACTTC
TRBV9,TRBD1,.,15,TRBJ2-7,CASSASGTGSYEQYF,TGTGCCAGCAGCGCGTCCGGGACAGGTAGTTACGAGCAGTACTTC
TRBV5-1,TRBD2,.,17,TRBJ2-1,CASSIALGLGMYNEQFF,TGCGCCAGCAGCATAGCCTTGGGACTAGGAATGTACAATGAGCAGTTCTTC
TRBV7-2,.,.,14,TRBJ2-7,CASSPVGATYEQYF,TGTGCCAGCAGCCCCGTAGGAGCCACCTACGAGCAGTACTTC
TRBV27,.,.,13,TRBJ1-5,CASSLRGTQPQHF,TGTGCCAGCAGTTTACGCGGGACCCAGCCCCAGCATTTT
TRBV10-3,.,.,13,TRBJ1-4,CAIREGVGEKLFF,TGTGCCATCAGGGAGGGTGTCGGTGAAAAACTGTTTTTT
TRBV28,.,.,14,TRBJ1-2,CASGELGQNYGYTF,TGTGCCAGCGGTGAACTCGGACAAAACTATGGCTACACCTTC
TRBV6-1,.,once,12,TRBJ1-2,CASMGGNYGYTF,TGTGCCAGCATGGGCGGGAACTATGGCTACACCTTC
TRBV19,TRBD2,.,15,TRBJ2-2,CASSQSGGPGGELFF,TGTGCCAGTAGTCAGTCGGGGGGGCCCGGCGGGGAGCTGTTTTTT
TRBV2,TRBD1,.,14,TRBJ2-7,CASKPQGATYEQYF,TGTGCCAGCAAACCACAGGGGGCGACCTACGAGCAGTACTTC
TRBV27,.,.,15,TRBJ1-1,CASSLYEGTNTEAFF,TGTGCCAGCAGTTTGTATGAGGGAACGAACACTGAAGCTTTCTTT
TRBV30,.,.,14,TRBJ1-1,CAWAPGQLNTEAFF,TGTGCCTGGGCCCCCGGACAGTTGAACACTGAAGCTTTCTTT
TRBV5-1,.,.,11,TRBJ2-7,CASSISYEQYF,TGCGCCAGCAGCATCTCCTACGAGCAGTACTTC
TRBV5-1,TRBD2,.,17,TRBJ2-3,CASSWGLADTDTDTQYF,TGCGCCAGCAGCTGGGGACTAGCGGACACGGACACAGATACGCAGTATTTT
TRBV7-9,.,few,14,TRBJ1-5,CASTPLTGNQPQHF,TGTGCCAGCACCCCTCTTACAGGCAATCAGCCCCAGCATTTT
TRBV9,TRBD1,.,15,TRBJ1-1,CASSSRTGVNTEAFF,TGTGCCAGCAGCTCTAGGACAGGGGTTAACACTGAAGCTTTCTTT
TRBV7-8,TRBD2,.,17,TRBJ2-1,CASRPPSGRKGYNEQFF,TGTGCCAGCAGGCCCCCCAGCGGGAGGAAGGGTTACAATGAGCAGTTCTTC
TRBV7-8,TRBD1,.,17,TRBJ1-2,CASSLRDRGPTNYGYTF,TGTGCCAGCAGCTTAAGGGACAGGGGGCCCACTAACTATGGCTACACCTTC
TRBV19,.,.,13,TRBJ1-5,CAVSQGLNQPQHF,TGTGCCGTATCGCAGGGTTTAAATCAGCCCCAGCATTTT
TRBV7-9,TRBD1,.,15,TRBJ2-2,CASTTGQGAVGELFF,TGTGCCAGCACGACGGGCCAGGGGGCTGTCGGGGAGCTGTTTTTT
TRBV28,.,.,15,TRBJ1-1,CASSPPTVRNTEAFF,TGTGCCAGCAGTCCCCCGACAGTGAGGAACACTGAAGCTTTCTTT
TRBV5-1,.,.,14,TRBJ1-1,CASSPPRQDAEAFF,TGCGCCAGCAGCCCGCCCCGACAGGACGCTGAAGCTTTCTTT
TRBV25-1,.,.,15,TRBJ1-4,CASSQQTGLNEKLFF,TGTGCCAGCAGTCAACAGACAGGATTGAATGAAAAACTGTTTTTT
TRBV7-3,.,.,15,TRBJ2-2,CASSPTGTNTGELFF,TGTGCCAGCAGCCCAACCGGGACGAACACCGGGGAGCTGTTTTTT
TRBV19,.,.,16,TRBJ1-3,CASSIAAVTSGNTIYF,TGTGCCAGTAGTATCGCGGCGGTGACTTCTGGAAACACCATATATTTT
TRBV6-1,.,few,14,TRBJ2-7,CASTSGTGAYEQYF,TGTGCCAGCACCTCGGGGACGGGAGCCTACGAGCAGTACTTC
TRBV27,TRBD1,few,17,TRBJ1-5,CASSLGNDRGPDQPQHF,TGTGCCAGCAGTTTAGGAAACGACAGGGGGCCGGATCAGCCCCAGCATTTT
TRBV5-4,TRBD2,few,18,TRBJ2-2,CASSFGGLAGSKTGELFF,TGTGCCAGCAGCTTCGGGGGACTAGCGGGATCAAAGACCGGGGAGCTGTTTTTT
TRBV6-5,TRBD1,few,14,TRBJ2-7,CASKQGQGAYEQYF,TGTGCCAGCAAACAGGGGCAGGGGGCTTACGAGCAGTACTTC
TRBV4-2,TRBD2,.,16,TRBJ2-2,CASSLLAGVNTGELFF,TGTGCCAGCAGCCTCCTGGCGGGAGTGAACACCGGGGAGCTGTTTTTT
TRBV7-9,.,.,14,TRBJ1-2,CASSATGDGYGYTF,TGTGCCAGCAGCGCGACAGGTGACGGCTATGGCTACACCTTC
TRBV19,TRBD1,.,13,TRBJ1-2,CASTYQDRDGYTF,TGTGCCAGTACCTACCAGGACAGGGATGGCTACACCTTC
TRBV18,TRBD1,few,15,TRBJ2-7,CASSPEDRGLHEQYF,TGTGCCAGCTCACCAGAGGACAGGGGGCTCCACGAGCAGTACTTC
TRBV19,TRBD2,.,15,TRBJ2-5,CASTRTSGAMETQYF,TGTGCCAGTACCCGAACTAGCGGGGCTATGGAGACCCAGTACTTC
TRBV2,.,few,14,TRBJ1-1,CASSAHRDNTEAFF,TGTGCCAGCAGCGCCCACAGGGATAACACTGAAGCTTTCTTT
TRBV7-9,.,.,15,TRBJ1-1,CASSLGTVRGTEAFF,TGTGCCAGCAGCTTAGGGACAGTGAGGGGCACTGAAGCTTTCTTT
TRBV30,TRBD1,.,15,TRBJ1-6,CAWSPKGQRGSPLHF,TGTGCCTGGAGTCCTAAGGGACAGAGGGGTTCACCCCTCCACTTT
TRBV7-2,TRBD2,few,16,TRBJ2-2,CASSSRLAGVIGELFF,TGTGCCAGCAGCTCCCGACTAGCGGGGGTAATCGGGGAGCTGTTTTTT
TRBV5-4,.,once,15,TRBJ1-2,CASSLKDTAVYGYTF,TGTGCCAGCAGCTTGAAAGATACAGCAGTCTATGGCTACACCTTC